The 25 T cell receptor beta chains listed next were all sequenced from one sample in a study of blood T cell repertoires in COVID-19. Clones were sequenced by immunoSEQ multiplex PCR, and TCRdb holds only the in-frame ones, with some missing. The table lists approximately 120,000 clones, over 80% of them singletons. The sample was PBMCs or T cells enriched from blood (not recorded which). These receptors all come from a man aged 25 to 40 who had recovered from COVID-19.

The rearrangement joins TRBV29-1 to TRBJ1-1; D unresolved. Trimming removed 2 bases from V and 2 bases from J, with 9 bases in between. The germline gives CDR1 SQVTM, CDR2 ANQGSEA. This CDR3 is 13 amino acids long. The CDR3 DNA reads TGCAGCGTTGAAATCACGGGAAACACTGAAGCTTTCTTT. This sequence encodes CSVEITGNTEAFF.

This clone was counted a single time. The chain carries TRBV2 and TRBJ2-3, with D tentatively TRBD2 (7 bases). The ends were cut back, 3 bases at V and 1 base at J, with 14 bases in the middle. The CDR3 runs 16 residues. Per the germline V gene, CDR1 is SNHLY and CDR2 is FYNNEI. The CDR3 sequence: CASSEGASGRTDTQYF. The CDR3 DNA reads TGTGCCAGCAGTGAGGGGGCTAGCGGACGCACAGATACGCAGTATTTT. Based on the CDR3 plus reference TRBV2 and TRBJ2-3, the full variable domain is EPEVTQTPSHQVTQMGQEVILRCVPISNHLYFYWYRQILGQKVEFLVSFYNNEISEKSEIFDDQFSVERPDGSNFTLKIRSTKLEDSAMYFCASSEGASGRTDTQYFGPGTRLTVL.

The V and J genes are TRBV3-1 (or the pseudogene TRBV3-2) and TRBJ2-7, with 7 bases fitting TRBD2. CDR1 is LGHDT, CDR2 YNNKEL, per germline (reference sequence). The CDR3 length is 16 residues. Germline trimming cut 1 base from V and 2 bases from J; bases unmatched to any gene: 8. Here the CDR3 DNA reads TGTGCCAGCAGCCAAGTATTCGAGCGGGGTGCCTACGAGCAGTACTTC. Translated, it gives CASSQVFERGAYEQYF.

This clone was seen a few times. The chain has TRBV10-3 and TRBJ1-3, with a weak D call TRBD1 (6 bases). V lost 6 bases, J lost 4 bases, and 19 bases lay in between. Germline lookup yields CDR1 ENHRY and CDR2 SYGVKD. The CDR3 is 16 amino acids. The CDR3 DNA reads as TGTGCCATCAGCGGAGGACAGCCCGCGGTAGGAAACACCATATATTTT. Its protein is CAISGGQPAVGNTIYF.

V usage is TRBV6-1 and J usage is TRBJ2-2; 11 bases map to TRBD2. CDR3 length: 15 residues. V shed 1 base and J 6 bases; nucleotides not matched to a gene: 1. Germline loops: CDR1 MNHNS, CDR2 SASEGT. DNA of the CDR3: TGTGCCAGCAGTGAAGTAGCGGGGGGGCCCGGGGAGCTGTTTTTT. Translated, it gives CASSEVAGGPGELFF.

The chain combines TRBV19 with TRBJ2-7, with 13 positions matching TRBD2. J was trimmed by 2 bases and V by 5 bases; bases with no gene match: 3. The CDR3 runs to 15 residues. Germline lookup yields CDR1 LNHDA and CDR2 SQIVND (reference sequence). CDR3 residues: CASSDTSGRAYEQYF. The CDR3, as DNA: TGTGCCAGTAGTGACACTAGCGGGAGGGCCTACGAGCAGTACTTC.

About this clone itself: Relative to the germline gene, one junction end is altered; a read error may explain this. The chain joins TRBV6-1 to TRBJ1-1; D ambiguous. This CDR3 region has 15 residues. Per germline, CDR1 MNHNS and CDR2 SASEGT. The CDR3 loop reads CVSSEGIAMNTEAFF. CDR3 in DNA: TGTGTCAGCAGTGAAGGGATAGCTATGAACACTGAAGCTTTCTTT.

The chain's CDR3 is CASSNPTSGRGYNEQFF. CDR3 nucleotides: TGTGCCAGCAGTAACCCGACTAGCGGGAGGGGCTACAATGAGCAGTTCTTC. This chain connects TRBV2 to TRBJ2-1, with TRBD2 identical over 14 bases. J was trimmed by 3 bases and V by 5 bases; bases with no gene match: 6. Germline V gives CDR1 SNHLY, CDR2 FYNNEI. The CDR3 covers 17 residues.

The chain uses TRBV6-6 and TRBJ1-1, with no clear D. This CDR3 has 11 residues. V was pared by 8 bases and J by 3 bases, with 7 bases between. Per germline, CDR1 MNHNY and CDR2 SVGAGI (reference sequence). The CDR3 region has the DNA TGTGCCAGCTCACGAGACACTGAAGCTTTCTTT. Translation gives CASSRDTEAFF.

The chain couples TRBV6-4 to TRBJ2-1; the match to TRBD1 covers 8 bases. The CDR3 has 14 amino acids. CDR1 is MRHNA, CDR2 SNTAGT, per germline. Trimming at V came to 4 bases and at J to 3 bases, leaving 2 bases not matched to a gene. The CDR3 DNA reads TGTGCCAGCAGTGTACAGGGGGGCTACAATGAGCAGTTCTTC. It encodes CASSVQGGYNEQFF.

V is TRBV28 and J is TRBJ1-1; D unclear. V shed 2 bases and J shed 5 bases, with 15 bases lying between them. CDR1 and CDR2 (germline): MDHEN, SYDVKM. This CDR3 contains 15 residues. In DNA, the CDR3 is TGTGCCAGCAGTTTACCCTCCGCCAGGAATACTGAAGCTTTCTTT. The encoded protein is CASSLPSARNTEAFF.

The chain employs TRBV27 and TRBJ2-1, with 10 bases matching TRBD2. Germline V gene data show CDR1 as MNHEY and CDR2 as SMNVEV (reference sequence). V lost 3 bases, J lost 5 bases, and 4 bases stayed unmatched. This CDR3 has 15 amino acids. DNA for the CDR3: TGTGCCAGCAGTTTGGTAGCGGGGGGAAACAATGAGCAGTTCTTC. As protein: CASSLVAGGNNEQFF.

The chain recombines TRBV9 with TRBJ2-7; TRBD2 is a possible D gene (6 bases). V lost 0 bases to trimming and J lost 3 bases, with 7 bases between them. This CDR3 contains 13 residues. CDR1 is SGDLS, CDR2 YYNGEE, per germline. For the CDR3, the DNA is TGTGCCAGCAGCGTAGCGGGGGTCTACGAGCAGTACGTC. This codes for CASSVAGVYEQYV.

This chain joins TRBV5-1 and TRBJ2-4, with a weak D call TRBD1 (6 bases). This CDR3 comprises 14 residues. V was trimmed by 4 bases and J by 4 bases, leaving 12 bases between them. Germline V gene sequence: CDR1 SGHRS, CDR2 YFSETQ. CDR3 protein: CASSPGTNKNIQYF. The CDR3 DNA is TGCGCCAGCAGCCCAGGGACAAATAAAAACATTCAGTACTTC.

The chain links TRBV19 to TRBJ2-3, with 10 bases lining up with TRBD2. The junction had 8 bases not matched to a gene; V was cut back by 5 bases and J by 3 bases. CDR1 and CDR2 (germline): LNHDA, SQIVND (reference sequence). The CDR3 is 16 residues long. The CDR3 region is CASSLTQLAGTDTQYF. The DNA of the CDR3 is TGTGCCAGTAGTCTTACCCAACTAGCGGGAACAGATACGCAGTATTTT.

The chain joins TRBV7-8 to TRBJ2-3; 8 positions match TRBD2. CDR3 length: 18 residues. Germline CDR1 is SGHVS and CDR2 is FQNEAQ. V gave up 5 bases and J gave up 0 bases; unmatched junction bases: 13. CDR3 in amino acids: CASSIGERGPSSTDTQYF. The CDR3 coding sequence is TGTGCCAGCAGCATAGGGGAGCGGGGGCCGTCTAGCACAGATACGCAGTATTTT.

The chain links TRBV6-1 to TRBJ2-7; possible D gene TRBD2, 7 bases. Per the germline V gene, CDR1 is MNHNS and CDR2 is SASEGT. V lost 3 bases, J lost 1 base, and 22 bases lay in between. CDR3 size: 18 residues. CDR3: CASSDFGQRGGRSYEQYV. The CDR3 DNA sequence: TGTGCCAGCAGTGATTTCGGACAGAGGGGGGGGAGATCCTACGAGCAGTACGTC.

This clone came up a few times. The chain uses TRBV9 and TRBJ2-1; tentative D call: TRBD2 (5 bases). Germline lookup yields CDR1 SGDLS and CDR2 YYNGEE. V was clipped by 0 bases and J by 4 bases, with 11 bases between them. The CDR3 runs 15 residues. The CDR3: CASSVGAETYNEQFF. The CDR3 DNA reads TGTGCCAGCAGCGTAGGAGCGGAGACTTACAATGAGCAGTTCTTC.

V is TRBV3-1 (or the pseudogene TRBV3-2) and J is TRBJ2-1; a possible D gene is TRBD2 (6 bases). Germline CDR1 reads LGHDT; CDR2 reads YNNKEL (reference sequence). V was pared by 0 bases and J by 1 base, with 22 bases between. The CDR3 loop spans 20 amino acids. DNA of the CDR3: TGTGCCAGCAGCCAAGAATATGGCGGGGTGCACCCCTGGTCCTACAATGAGCAGTTCTTC. This translates into CASSQEYGGVHPWSYNEQFF.

In its sample, this clone was seen a few times. The rearrangement uses TRBV5-1 and TRBJ2-1, with 13 bases aligning to TRBD2. V lost 3 bases and J lost 9; bases outside the gene matches: 12. CDR3 length: 17 residues. The germline V gene encodes CDR1 SGHRS and CDR2 YFSETQ. CDR3 in DNA: TGCGCCAGCAGCTCGGGGACTAGCGGGACGGGGTTCGGTGAGCAGTTCTTC. Encoded protein: CASSSGTSGTGFGEQFF.

The chain employs TRBV5-6 and TRBJ2-7, with 9 bases lining up with TRBD1. CDR3 length: 15 amino acids. V was pared by 3 bases and J by 1 base, with 5 bases of the junction left unmatched. The germline gives CDR1 SGHDT, CDR2 YYEEEE. The CDR3 DNA is TGTGCCAGCAGCTGGACGACAGGGGGGTCCTACGAGCAGTACTTC. This translates into CASSWTTGGSYEQYF.

This clone was seen only a few times. The rearrangement links TRBV7-8 to TRBJ1-1; 9 bases fit TRBD1. Germline V gene sequence: CDR1 SGHVS, CDR2 FQNEAQ. V trimming: 5 bases; J trimming: 3 bases; junction bases outside the gene matches: 4. The CDR3 length is 14 residues. For the CDR3, the DNA is TGTGCCAGCAGCACGGACAGGGGACACACTGAAGCTTTCTTT. This encodes CASSTDRGHTEAFF.

The genes are TRBV7-6 and TRBJ1-1; maybe TRBD1 (5 bases). CDR3 size: 15 residues. The V gene lost 1 base and the J gene lost 1 base, with 10 bases spanning the gap. Germline V gene sequence: CDR1 SGHVS, CDR2 FNYEAQ. The CDR3, as DNA: TGTGCCAGCAGCTTAGACGGGGGGGAGAACACTGAAGCTTTCTTT. Translation: CASSLDGGENTEAFF.

The CDR3 is CASSLGHLQGGDTEAFF. DNA of the CDR3: TGTGCCAGCAGCTTGGGCCATCTACAGGGGGGAGACACTGAAGCTTTCTTT. This chain uses TRBV7-9 with TRBJ1-1, with 8 bases lining up with TRBD1. From germline, CDR1 is SEHNR and CDR2 FQNEAQ (reference sequence). The J segment lost 3 bases and the V segment lost 3 bases, leaving 12 bases of the junction unmatched. The CDR3 totals 17 residues.

The gene calls are TRBV11-3 and TRBJ2-6, with 8 bases that match TRBD1. The CDR3 length is 16 residues. The V and J ends lost 4 bases and 4 bases, in that order; junction bases with no gene match: 6. CDR1 is SGHNT and CDR2 is YENEEA in the germline V gene. CDR3 amino acids: CASSSRQGPGANVLTF. As DNA, the CDR3 is TGTGCCAGCAGCTCGCGACAGGGGCCGGGGGCCAACGTCCTGACTTTC.